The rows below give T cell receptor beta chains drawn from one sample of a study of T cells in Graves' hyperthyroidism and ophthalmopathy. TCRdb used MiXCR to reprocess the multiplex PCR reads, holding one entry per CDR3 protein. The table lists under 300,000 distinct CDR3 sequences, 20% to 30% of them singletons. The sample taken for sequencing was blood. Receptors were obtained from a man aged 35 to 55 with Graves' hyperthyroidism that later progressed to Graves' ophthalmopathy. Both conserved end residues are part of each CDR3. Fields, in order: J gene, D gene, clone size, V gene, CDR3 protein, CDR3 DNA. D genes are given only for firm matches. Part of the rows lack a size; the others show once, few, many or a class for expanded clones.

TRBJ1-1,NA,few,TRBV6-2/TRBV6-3,CASSPTGADMNTEAFF,TGTGCCAGCAGTCCTACGGGAGCGGACATGAACACTGAAGCTTTCTTT
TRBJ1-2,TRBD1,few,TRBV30,CAWSRQGKGYGYTF,TGTGCCTGGAGCAGACAGGGGAAGGGCTATGGCTACACCTTC
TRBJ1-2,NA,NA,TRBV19,CASSIGAAGSYGYTF,TGTGCCAGTAGTATAGGAGCCGCCGGGAGCTATGGCTACACCTTC
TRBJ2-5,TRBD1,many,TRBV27,CASSLYPGQIVETQYF,TGTGCCAGCAGTTTATATCCGGGACAGATAGTGGAGACCCAGTACTTC
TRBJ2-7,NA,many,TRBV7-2,CASSLGAQLYEQYF,TGTGCCAGCAGCTTAGGAGCTCAGCTATACGAGCAGTACTTC
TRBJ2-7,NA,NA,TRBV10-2,CASRTRTTYEQYF,TGCGCCAGCAGGACTAGAACCACCTACGAGCAGTACTTC
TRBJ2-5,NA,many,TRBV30,CAWSAGLLKLETQYF,TGTGCCTGGAGTGCCGGACTCCTCAAGCTGGAGACCCAGTACTTC
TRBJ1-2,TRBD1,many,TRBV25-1,CASSQTGGEGYTF,TGTGCCAGCAGTCAGACAGGGGGAGAGGGCTACACCTTC
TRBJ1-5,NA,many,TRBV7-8,CASSRSHRGLNQPQHF,TGTGCCAGCAGCCGGAGTCATCGGGGGTTGAATCAGCCCCAGCATTTT
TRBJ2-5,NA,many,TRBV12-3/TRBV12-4,CASRFRGAQETQYF,TGTGCCAGCAGATTTCGGGGAGCACAAGAGACCCAGTACTTC
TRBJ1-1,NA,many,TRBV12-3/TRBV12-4,CASSTNSPGAGTEAFF,TGTGCCAGCAGTACAAATAGTCCAGGGGCGGGCACTGAAGCTTTCTTT
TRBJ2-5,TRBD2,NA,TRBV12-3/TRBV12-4,CASRLSGSGETQYF,TGTGCCAGCAGACTTAGCGGGTCGGGTGAGACCCAGTACTTC
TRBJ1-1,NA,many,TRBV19,CASSTQEKNTEAFF,TGTGCCAGTAGTACACAGGAGAAGAACACTGAAGCTTTCTTT
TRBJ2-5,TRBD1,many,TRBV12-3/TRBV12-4,CASSLDRGAEETQYF,TGTGCCAGCAGTTTGGACAGGGGGGCAGAAGAGACCCAGTACTTC
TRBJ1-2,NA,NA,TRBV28,CASSTQGGYTF,TGTGCCAGCAGTACTCAGGGCGGCTACACCTTC
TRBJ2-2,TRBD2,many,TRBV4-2,CASSQGKAGARVNTGELFF,TGTGCCAGCAGCCAAGGGAAAGCGGGAGCGCGGGTGAACACCGGGGAGCTGTTTTTT
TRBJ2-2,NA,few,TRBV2,CASSEAGYKNTGELFF,TGTGCCAGCAGTGAAGCAGGCTACAAGAACACCGGGGAGCTGTTTTTT
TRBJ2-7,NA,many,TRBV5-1,CASSLEGRGYEQYF,TGCGCCAGCAGCTTGGAGGGCAGAGGTTACGAGCAGTACTTC
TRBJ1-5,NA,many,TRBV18,CASSSDRNNQPQHF,TGTGCCAGCTCATCCGACAGGAACAATCAGCCCCAGCATTTT
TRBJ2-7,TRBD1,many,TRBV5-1,CASSIDRAYEQYF,TGCGCCAGCAGCATCGACAGGGCCTACGAGCAGTACTTC
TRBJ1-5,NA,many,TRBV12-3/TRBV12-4,CASSFQPPGIYSNQPQHF,TGTGCCAGCAGTTTTCAGCCTCCGGGGATTTATAGCAATCAGCCCCAGCATTTT
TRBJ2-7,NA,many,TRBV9,CTSSATGHGYEQYF,TGTACCAGCAGCGCGACGGGACATGGGTACGAGCAGTACTTC
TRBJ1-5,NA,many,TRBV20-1,CSATQGPQPQHF,TGCAGTGCTACGCAGGGCCCTCAGCCCCAGCATTTT
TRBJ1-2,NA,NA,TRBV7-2,CASSRGTPSSGYTF,TGTGCCAGCAGCCGCGGGACACCGAGCTCTGGCTACACCTTC
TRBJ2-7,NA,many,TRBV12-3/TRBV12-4,CASSPQRESREQYF,TGTGCCAGCAGTCCACAGAGGGAATCTCGCGAGCAGTACTTC
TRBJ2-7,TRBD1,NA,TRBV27,CASSKFDRVWEQYF,TGTGCCAGTAGTAAGTTTGACAGGGTGTGGGAGCAGTACTTC
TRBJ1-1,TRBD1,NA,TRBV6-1,CASSRHRTGGLRTEAFF,TGTGCCAGCAGTCGGCATAGGACAGGGGGCCTTCGTACTGAAGCTTTCTTT
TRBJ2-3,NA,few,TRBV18,CASSPEGDTQYF,TGTGCCAGCTCACCCGAAGGTGATACGCAGTATTTT
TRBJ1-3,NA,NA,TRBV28,CASSLTVGNTIYF,TGTGCCAGCAGCCTGACAGTTGGAAACACCATATATTTT
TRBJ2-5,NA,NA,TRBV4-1,CASSQKRLQETQYF,TGCGCCAGCAGCCAGAAGCGCTTACAAGAGACCCAGTACTTC
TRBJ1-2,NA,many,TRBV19,CASSADGLYGYTF,TGTGCCAGTAGTGCCGACGGACTCTATGGCTACACCTTC
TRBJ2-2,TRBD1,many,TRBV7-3,CASSSYGQGTGELFF,TGTGCCAGCAGCTCCTATGGACAGGGAACCGGGGAGCTGTTTTTT
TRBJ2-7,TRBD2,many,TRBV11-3,CASSSGGRTSGRHEQYF,TGTGCCAGCAGCTCGGGGGGTCGGACTAGCGGGAGACACGAGCAGTACTTC
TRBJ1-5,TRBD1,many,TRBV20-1,CSAETGAGTQHF,TGCAGTGCTGAGACAGGGGCTGGGACCCAGCATTTT
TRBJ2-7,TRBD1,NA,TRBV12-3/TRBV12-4,CASRPTGDYEQYF,TGTGCCAGCAGGCCAACAGGGGACTACGAGCAGTACTTC
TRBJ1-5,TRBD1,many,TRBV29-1,CSAYTGGNQPQHF,TGCAGCGCTTATACAGGGGGCAATCAGCCCCAGCATTTT
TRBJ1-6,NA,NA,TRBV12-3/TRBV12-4,CASSFQQGRPPLHF,TGTGCCAGCAGTTTCCAGCAGGGACGGCCACCCCTCCACTTT
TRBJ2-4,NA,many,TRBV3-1,CASSQDPYGSIQYF,TGTGCCAGCAGCCAAGACCCCTACGGGAGCATTCAGTACTTC
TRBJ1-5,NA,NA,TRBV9,CASSVDGSPNQPQHF,TGTGCCAGCAGCGTAGACGGGAGTCCCAATCAGCCCCAGCATTTT
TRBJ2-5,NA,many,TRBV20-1,CSARVNLTPETQYF,TGCAGTGCTAGAGTAAACCTAACTCCGGAGACCCAGTACTTC
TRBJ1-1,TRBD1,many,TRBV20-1,CSASDRAHEAFF,TGCAGTGCAAGCGACAGGGCCCATGAAGCTTTCTTT
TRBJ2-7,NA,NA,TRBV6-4,CASRGRDEQYF,TGTGCCAGCAGGGGTCGGGACGAGCAGTACTTC
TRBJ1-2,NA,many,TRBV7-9,CASSLGGNFPSSYGYTF,TGTGCCAGCAGCTTAGGGGGGAATTTTCCCTCAAGCTATGGCTACACCTTC
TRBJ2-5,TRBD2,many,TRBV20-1,CSARDGTREGLAQYF,TGCAGTGCTAGAGATGGTACTAGGGAGGGTTTGGCCCAGTACTTC
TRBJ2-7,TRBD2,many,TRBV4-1,CASSRVTSGVTYEQYF,TGCGCCAGCAGCCGAGTTACTAGCGGGGTCACCTACGAGCAGTACTTC
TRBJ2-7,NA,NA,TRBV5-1,CASGLYRGPGDSYEQYF,TGCGCCAGCGGACTGTACCGGGGCCCCGGGGACTCCTACGAGCAGTACTTC
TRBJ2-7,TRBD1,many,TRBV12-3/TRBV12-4,CASSLRDRGRAFFEQYF,TGTGCCAGCAGTTTAAGAGACAGGGGGCGGGCATTTTTCGAGCAGTACTTC
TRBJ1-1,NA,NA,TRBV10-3,CAIWGGLLNTEAFF,TGTGCCATCTGGGGGGGTCTGTTAAACACTGAAGCTTTCTTT
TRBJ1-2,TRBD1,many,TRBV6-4,CASSPDRDQGYTF,TGTGCCAGCAGTCCGGACAGGGATCAGGGCTACACCTTC
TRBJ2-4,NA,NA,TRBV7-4,CASRLGVAKNIQYF,TGTGCCAGCAGACTCGGGGTAGCCAAAAACATTCAGTACTTC
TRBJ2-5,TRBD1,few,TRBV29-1,CSVDPGTEQETQYF,TGCAGCGTGGACCCCGGGACAGAGCAAGAGACCCAGTACTTC
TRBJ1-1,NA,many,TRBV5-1,CASTEQGWAEAFF,TGCGCCAGCACTGAGCAGGGTTGGGCTGAAGCTTTCTTT
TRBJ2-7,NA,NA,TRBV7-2,CASSSIGEQYF,TGTGCCAGCAGCTCCATCGGCGAGCAGTACTTC
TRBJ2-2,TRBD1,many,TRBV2,CASSVGTGGLGELFF,TGTGCCAGCAGTGTTGGGACAGGGGGCCTGGGGGAGCTGTTTTTT
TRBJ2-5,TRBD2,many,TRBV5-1,CASSPGTSGSETQYF,TGCGCCAGCAGCCCCGGGACTAGCGGGAGTGAGACCCAGTACTTC
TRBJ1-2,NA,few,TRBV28,CASSLYESSYGYTF,TGTGCCAGCAGTTTATACGAGTCCAGCTATGGCTACACCTTC
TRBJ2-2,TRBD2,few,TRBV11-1,CASGGSRVGELFF,TGTGCCAGCGGCGGGAGTCGGGTCGGGGAGCTGTTTTTT
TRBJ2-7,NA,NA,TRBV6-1,CASTEVRPGPYEQYF,TGTGCCAGCACCGAGGTGCGACCGGGGCCCTACGAGCAGTACTTC